This T cell receptor beta chain was sequenced in a study of patients and donors after allogeneic stem cell transplantation. V was cut by 3 bases and J by 7 bases, with 10 bases left in between. The CDR3 sequence is 13 residues long. Germline CDR1 reads LGHDT; CDR2 reads YNNKEL (reference sequence). One entry per CDR3 protein, called by TCRdb with MiXCR from the RT-PCR reads. The sample lists roughly 200,000 distinct CDR3 sequences, 38% seen once, with 11% in the top ten. Sequencing was done on a sample of blood, either unsorted or a sorted T cell fraction (not recorded which). The genes are TRBV3-1 and TRBJ1-5; D is unresolved. The clonotype was recovered from a human donor who was either an allogeneic HSCT recipient or a stem cell or donor lymphocyte infusion donor (not recorded which). It is not recorded whose cells these are; they may come from a transplant donor. The CDR3 region is CASSHDERQPQHF. CDR3 nucleotides: TGTGCCAGCAGCCACGACGAGCGACAGCCCCAGCATTTT.